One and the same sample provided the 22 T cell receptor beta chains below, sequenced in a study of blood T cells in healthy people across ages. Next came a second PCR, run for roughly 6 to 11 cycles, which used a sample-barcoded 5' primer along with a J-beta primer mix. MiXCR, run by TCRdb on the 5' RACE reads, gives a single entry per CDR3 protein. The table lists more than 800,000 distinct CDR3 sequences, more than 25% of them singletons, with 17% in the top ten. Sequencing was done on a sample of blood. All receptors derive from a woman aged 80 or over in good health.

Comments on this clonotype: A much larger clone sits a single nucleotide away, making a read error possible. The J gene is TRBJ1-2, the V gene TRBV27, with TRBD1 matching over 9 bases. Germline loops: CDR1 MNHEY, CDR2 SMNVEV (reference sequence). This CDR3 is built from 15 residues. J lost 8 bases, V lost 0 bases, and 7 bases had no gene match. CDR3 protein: CASSLSGTGSGGYTF. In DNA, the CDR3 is TGTGCCAGCAGTTTATCGGGGACAGGGAGTGGCGGCTACACCTTC.

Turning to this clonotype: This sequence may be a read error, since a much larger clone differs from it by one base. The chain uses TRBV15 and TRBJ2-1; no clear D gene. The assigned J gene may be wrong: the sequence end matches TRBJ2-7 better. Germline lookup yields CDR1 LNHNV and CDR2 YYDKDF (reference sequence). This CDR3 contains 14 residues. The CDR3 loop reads CATSIPSRSNEQYF. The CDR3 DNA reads TGTGCCACCAGCATTCCTAGTAGAAGCAATGAGCAGTACTTC.

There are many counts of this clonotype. CDR3 DNA sequence: TGCGCCAGCAGCCAAGATCTGAGAGGGACAAAACTGTTTTTT. Amino acids: CASSQDLRGTKLFF. The rearrangement uses TRBV4-3 and TRBJ1-4; tentative D call: TRBD1 (5 bases). Germline V gives CDR1 LGHNA, CDR2 YSLEER. The CDR3 runs 14 residues. V was trimmed by 0 bases and J by 10 bases, leaving 12 bases between them.

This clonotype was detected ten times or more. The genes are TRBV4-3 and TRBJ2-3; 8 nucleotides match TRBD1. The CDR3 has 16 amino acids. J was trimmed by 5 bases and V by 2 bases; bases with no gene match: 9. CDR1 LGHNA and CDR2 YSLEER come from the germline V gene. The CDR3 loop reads CASSQTLQGARDTQYF. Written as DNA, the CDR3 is TGCGCCAGCAGCCAAACCCTCCAGGGGGCAAGAGATACGCAGTATTTT.

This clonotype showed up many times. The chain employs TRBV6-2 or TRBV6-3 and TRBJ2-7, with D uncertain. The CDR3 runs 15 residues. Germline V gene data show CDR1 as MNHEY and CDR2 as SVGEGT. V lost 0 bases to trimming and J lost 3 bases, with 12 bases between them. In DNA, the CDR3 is TGTGCCAGCAGTTACTCGTGGACCAACGACTACGAGCAGTACTTC. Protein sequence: CASSYSWTNDYEQYF.

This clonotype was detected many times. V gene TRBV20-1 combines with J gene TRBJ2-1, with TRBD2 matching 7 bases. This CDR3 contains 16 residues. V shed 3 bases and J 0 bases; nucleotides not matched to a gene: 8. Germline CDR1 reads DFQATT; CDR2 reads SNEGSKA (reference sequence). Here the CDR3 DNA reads TGCAGTGCTAGGACGGGCGGGAGCCCCTCCTACAATGAGCAGTTCTTC. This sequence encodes CSARTGGSPSYNEQFF.

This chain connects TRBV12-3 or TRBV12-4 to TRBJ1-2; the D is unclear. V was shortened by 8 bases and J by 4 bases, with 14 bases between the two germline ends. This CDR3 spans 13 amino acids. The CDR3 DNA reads TGTGCCAGCTTTATAAGTCCTAGCTATGGCTACACCTTC. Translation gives CASFISPSYGYTF.

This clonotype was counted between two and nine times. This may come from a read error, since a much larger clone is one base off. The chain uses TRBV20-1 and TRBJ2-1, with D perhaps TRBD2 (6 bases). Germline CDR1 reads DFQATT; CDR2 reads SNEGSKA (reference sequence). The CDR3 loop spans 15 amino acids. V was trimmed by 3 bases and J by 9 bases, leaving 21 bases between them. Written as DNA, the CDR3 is TGCAGTGCTAGGGCGGGGCTCTCCAACAAAGGTGAGCAGTTCTTC. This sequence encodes CSARAGLSNKGEQFF.

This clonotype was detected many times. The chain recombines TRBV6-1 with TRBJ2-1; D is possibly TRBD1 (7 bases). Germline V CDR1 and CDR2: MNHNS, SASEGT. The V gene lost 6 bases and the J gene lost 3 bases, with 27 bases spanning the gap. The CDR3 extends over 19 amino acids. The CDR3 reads CASSRLDRAHLSGYNEQFF. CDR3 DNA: TGTGCCAGCAGCAGACTAGACAGGGCCCATCTATCAGGCTACAATGAGCAGTTCTTC.

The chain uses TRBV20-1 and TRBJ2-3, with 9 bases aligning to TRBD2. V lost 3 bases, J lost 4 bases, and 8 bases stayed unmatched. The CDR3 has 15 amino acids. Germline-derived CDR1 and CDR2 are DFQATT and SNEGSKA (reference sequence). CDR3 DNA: TGCAGTGCTAGCTGGGCGGGAGGGATCTCAGATACGCAGTATTTT. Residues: CSASWAGGISDTQYF.

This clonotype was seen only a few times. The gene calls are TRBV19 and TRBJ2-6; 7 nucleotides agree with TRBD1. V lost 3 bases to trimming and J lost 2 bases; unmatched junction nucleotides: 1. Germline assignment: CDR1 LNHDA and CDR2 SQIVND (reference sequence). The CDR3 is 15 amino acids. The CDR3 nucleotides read TGTGCCAGTAGTATTGACAGGGCTGGGGCCAACGTCCTGACTTTC. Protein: CASSIDRAGANVLTF.

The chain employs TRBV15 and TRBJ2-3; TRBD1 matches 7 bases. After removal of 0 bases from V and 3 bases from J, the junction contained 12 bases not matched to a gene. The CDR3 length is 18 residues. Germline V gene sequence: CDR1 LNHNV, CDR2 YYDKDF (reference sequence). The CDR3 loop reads CATSRDQKTGLTTDTQYF. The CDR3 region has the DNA TGTGCCACCAGCAGAGACCAGAAGACAGGGTTGACGACAGATACGCAGTATTTT.

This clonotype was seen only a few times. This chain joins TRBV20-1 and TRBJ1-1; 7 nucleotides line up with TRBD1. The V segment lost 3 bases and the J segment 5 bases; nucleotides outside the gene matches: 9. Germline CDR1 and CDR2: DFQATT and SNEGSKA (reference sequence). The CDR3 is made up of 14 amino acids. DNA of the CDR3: TGCAGTGCTAGGGACATACAGGGGATGACTGAAGCTTTCTTT. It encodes CSARDIQGMTEAFF.

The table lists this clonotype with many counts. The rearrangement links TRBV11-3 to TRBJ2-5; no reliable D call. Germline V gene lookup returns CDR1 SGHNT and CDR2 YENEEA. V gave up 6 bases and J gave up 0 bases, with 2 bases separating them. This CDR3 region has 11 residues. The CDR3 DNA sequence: TGTGCCAGCAGGGACCAAGAGACCCAGTACTTC. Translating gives CASRDQETQYF.

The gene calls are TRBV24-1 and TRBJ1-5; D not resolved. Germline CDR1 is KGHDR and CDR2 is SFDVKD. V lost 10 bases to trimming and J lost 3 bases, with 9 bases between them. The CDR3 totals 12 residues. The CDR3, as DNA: TGTGCCACAGGCCACCCCAATCAGCCCCAGCATTTT. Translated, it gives CATGHPNQPQHF.

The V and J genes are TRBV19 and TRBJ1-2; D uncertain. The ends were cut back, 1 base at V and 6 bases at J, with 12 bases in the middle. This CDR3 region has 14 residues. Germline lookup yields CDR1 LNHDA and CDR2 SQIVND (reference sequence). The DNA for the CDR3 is TGTGCCAGTAGTATAGCTGCCGCGTTCGATGGCTACACCTTC. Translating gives CASSIAAAFDGYTF.

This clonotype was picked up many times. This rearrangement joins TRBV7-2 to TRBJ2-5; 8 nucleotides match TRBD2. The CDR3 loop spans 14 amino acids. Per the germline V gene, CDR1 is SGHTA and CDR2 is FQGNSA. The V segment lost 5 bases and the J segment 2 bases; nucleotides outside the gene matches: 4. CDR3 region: CASSRSGAQETQYF. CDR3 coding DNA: TGTGCCAGCAGCCGTAGCGGGGCACAAGAGACCCAGTACTTC.

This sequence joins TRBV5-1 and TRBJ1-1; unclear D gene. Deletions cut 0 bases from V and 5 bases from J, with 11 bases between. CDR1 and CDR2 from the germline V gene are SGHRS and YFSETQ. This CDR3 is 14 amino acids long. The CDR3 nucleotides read TGCGCCAGCAGCTTGGAGGCAGCGCGGACTGAAGCTTTCTTT. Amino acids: CASSLEAARTEAFF.

As DNA, the CDR3 is TGTGCCAGCAGTGAAACAGGAAGGACTGAAGCTTTCTTT. Its translation is CASSETGRTEAFF. This chain connects TRBV6-1 to TRBJ1-1; possibly TRBD1 for D (5 bases). The CDR3 extends over 13 amino acids. Trimming removed 2 bases from V and 5 bases from J, with 9 bases in between. CDR1 and CDR2 (germline): MNHNS, SASEGT.

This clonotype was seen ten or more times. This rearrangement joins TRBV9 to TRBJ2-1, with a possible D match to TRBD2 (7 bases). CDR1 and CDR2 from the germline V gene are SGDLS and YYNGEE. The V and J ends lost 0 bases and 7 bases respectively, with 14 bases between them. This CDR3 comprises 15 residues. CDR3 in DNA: TGTGCCAGCAGCGTAGAACTAGCGAGGGGGAATGAGCAGTTCTTC. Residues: CASSVELARGNEQFF.

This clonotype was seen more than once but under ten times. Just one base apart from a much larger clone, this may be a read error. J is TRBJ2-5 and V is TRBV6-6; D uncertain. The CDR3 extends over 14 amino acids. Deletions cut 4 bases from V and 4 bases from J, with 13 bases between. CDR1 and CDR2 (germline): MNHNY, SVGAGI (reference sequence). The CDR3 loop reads CASSSQVDRETQYF. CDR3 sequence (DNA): TGTGCCAGCAGTTCCCAGGTTGACCGAGAGACCCAGTACTTC.

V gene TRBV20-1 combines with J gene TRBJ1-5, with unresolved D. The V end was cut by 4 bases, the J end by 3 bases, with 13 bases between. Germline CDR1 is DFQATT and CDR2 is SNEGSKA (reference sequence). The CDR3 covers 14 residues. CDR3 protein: CSAKSTSFNQPQHF. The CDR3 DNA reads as TGCAGTGCTAAGAGTACCTCCTTCAATCAGCCCCAGCATTTT.